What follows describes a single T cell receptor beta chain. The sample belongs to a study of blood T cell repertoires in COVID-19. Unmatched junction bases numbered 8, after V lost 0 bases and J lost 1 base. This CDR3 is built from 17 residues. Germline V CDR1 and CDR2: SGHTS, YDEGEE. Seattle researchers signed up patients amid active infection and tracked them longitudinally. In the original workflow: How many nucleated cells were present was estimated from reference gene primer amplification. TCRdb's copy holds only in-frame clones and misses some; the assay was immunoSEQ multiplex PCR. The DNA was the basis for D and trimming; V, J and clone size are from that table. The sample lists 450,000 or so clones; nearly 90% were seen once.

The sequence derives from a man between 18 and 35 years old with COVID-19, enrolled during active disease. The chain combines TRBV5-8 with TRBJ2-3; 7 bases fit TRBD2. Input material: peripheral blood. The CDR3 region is CASSLVVFRGGTDTQYF. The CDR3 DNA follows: TGTGCCAGCAGCTTGGTTGTCTTCCGGGGGGGCACAGATACGCAGTATTTT.